This T cell receptor beta chain is drawn from a study of T cell responses to AZD1222 COVID-19 vaccine. Trimming stripped 2 bases from V and 2 bases from J, with 10 bases between. This CDR3 spans 15 amino acids. The germline V gene encodes CDR1 KGHSH and CDR2 LQKENI. Here immunoSEQ multiplex PCR was the method, and the copy in TCRdb shows in-frame clones only, minus some. The sample holds about 100,000 clones, roughly 90% seen once. Here the sequenced sample was peripheral blood, taken on day 0 of AZD1222 vaccination. The origin of this receptor is an adult in good health. The rearrangement joins TRBV18 to TRBJ1-3; unclear D gene. The CDR3 reads CASSPMTAAGNTIYF. The CDR3 nucleotides read TGTGCCAGCTCACCAATGACGGCGGCTGGAAACACCATATATTTT.